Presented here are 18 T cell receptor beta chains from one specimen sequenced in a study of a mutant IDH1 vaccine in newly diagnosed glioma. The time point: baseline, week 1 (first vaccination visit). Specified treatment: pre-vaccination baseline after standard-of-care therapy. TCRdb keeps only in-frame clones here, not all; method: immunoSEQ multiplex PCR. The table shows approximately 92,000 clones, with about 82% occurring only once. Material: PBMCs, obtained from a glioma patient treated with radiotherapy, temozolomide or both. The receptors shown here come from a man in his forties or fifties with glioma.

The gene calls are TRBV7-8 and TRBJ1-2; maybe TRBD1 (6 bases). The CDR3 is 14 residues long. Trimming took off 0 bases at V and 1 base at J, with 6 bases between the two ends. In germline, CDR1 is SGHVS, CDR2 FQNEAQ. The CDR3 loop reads CASSLADSNYGYTF. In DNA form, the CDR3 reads TGTGCCAGCAGCTTAGCGGACAGTAACTATGGCTACACCTTC.

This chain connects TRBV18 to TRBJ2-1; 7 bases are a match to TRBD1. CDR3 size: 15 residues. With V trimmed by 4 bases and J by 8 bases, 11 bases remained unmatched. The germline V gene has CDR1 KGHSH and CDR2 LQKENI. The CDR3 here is CASSLWTGSSDEQFF. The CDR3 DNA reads TGTGCCAGCTCACTGTGGACAGGTTCGTCGGATGAGCAGTTCTTC.

CDR3 sequence (DNA): TGTGCCAGCTCACCCGGGACAGGGGGCAATCAGCCCCAGCATTTT. This codes for CASSPGTGGNQPQHF. The chain combines TRBV18 with TRBJ1-5; 10 bases line up with TRBD1. The junction had 1 base not matched to a gene; V was cut back by 3 bases and J by 2 bases. CDR3 size: 15 residues. The germline gives CDR1 KGHSH, CDR2 LQKENI.

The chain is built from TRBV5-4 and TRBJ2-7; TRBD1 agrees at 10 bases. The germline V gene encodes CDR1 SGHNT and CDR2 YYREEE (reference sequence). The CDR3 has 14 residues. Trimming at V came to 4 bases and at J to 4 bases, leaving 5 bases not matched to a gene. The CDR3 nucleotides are TGTGCCAGCAGCATGGGACAGGGGAGGTACGAGCAGTACTTC. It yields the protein CASSMGQGRYEQYF.

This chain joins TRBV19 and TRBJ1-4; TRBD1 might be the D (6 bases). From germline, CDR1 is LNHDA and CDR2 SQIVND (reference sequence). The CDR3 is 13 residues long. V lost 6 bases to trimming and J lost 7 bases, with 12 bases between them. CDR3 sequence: CASSGTYTEKLFF. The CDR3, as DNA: TGTGCCAGTAGCGGGACATACACTGAAAAACTGTTTTTT. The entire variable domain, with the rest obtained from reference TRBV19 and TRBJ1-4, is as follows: DGGITQSPKYLFRKEGQNVTLSCEQNLNHDAMYWYRQDPGQGLRLIYYSQIVNDFQKGDIAEGYSVSREKKESFPLTVTSAQKNPTAFYLCASSGTYTEKLFFGSGTQLSVL.

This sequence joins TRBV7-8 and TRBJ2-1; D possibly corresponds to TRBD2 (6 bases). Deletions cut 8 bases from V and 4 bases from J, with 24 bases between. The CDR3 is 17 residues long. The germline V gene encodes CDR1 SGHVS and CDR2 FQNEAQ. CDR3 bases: TGTGCCAGCGGGGGGAAAATGGGACCCACTTTTTACAATGAGCAGTTCTTC. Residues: CASGGKMGPTFYNEQFF.

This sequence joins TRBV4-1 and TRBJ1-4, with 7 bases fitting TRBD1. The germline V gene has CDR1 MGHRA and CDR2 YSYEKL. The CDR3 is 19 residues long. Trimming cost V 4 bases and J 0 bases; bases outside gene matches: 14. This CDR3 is CASSPGRARGRTTNEKLFF. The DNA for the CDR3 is TGCGCCAGCAGCCCGGGGCGGGCCAGGGGGAGGACAACTAATGAAAAACTGTTTTTT.

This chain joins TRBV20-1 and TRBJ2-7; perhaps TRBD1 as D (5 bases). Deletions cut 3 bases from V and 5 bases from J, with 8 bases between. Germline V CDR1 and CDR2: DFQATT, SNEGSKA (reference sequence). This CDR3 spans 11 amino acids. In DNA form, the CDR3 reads TGCAGTGCTAGGGGGCCCAACGAGCAGTACTTC. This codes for CSARGPNEQYF.

The CDR3 DNA reads TGTGCCAGTAGTAACACCGCCGGGACAGGGATCTATGGCTACACCTTC. This sequence encodes CASSNTAGTGIYGYTF. The rearrangement joins TRBV19 to TRBJ1-2; 9 bases map to TRBD1. Germline assignment: CDR1 LNHDA and CDR2 SQIVND (reference sequence). V dropped 4 bases and J dropped 4; count of bases not matched to a gene: 10. This CDR3 is built from 16 residues.

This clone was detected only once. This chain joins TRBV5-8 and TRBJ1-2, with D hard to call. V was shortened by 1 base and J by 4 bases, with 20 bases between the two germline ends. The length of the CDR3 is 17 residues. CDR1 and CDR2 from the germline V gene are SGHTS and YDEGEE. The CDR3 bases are TGTGCCAGCAGCTTGAGTATCCCTTTGTCCCACCTCTATGGCTACACCTTC. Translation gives CASSLSIPLSHLYGYTF. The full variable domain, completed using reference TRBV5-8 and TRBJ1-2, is EAGVTQSPTHLIKTRGQQATLRCSPISGHTSVYWYQQALGLGLQFLLWYDEGEERNRGNFPPRFSGRQFPNYSSELNVNALELEDSALYLCASSLSIPLSHLYGYTFGSGTRLTVV.

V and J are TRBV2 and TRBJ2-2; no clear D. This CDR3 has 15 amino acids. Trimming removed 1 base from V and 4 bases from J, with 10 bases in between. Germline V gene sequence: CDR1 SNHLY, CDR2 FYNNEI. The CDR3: CASSEVSTVTGELFF. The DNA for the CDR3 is TGTGCCAGCAGTGAAGTGTCTACGGTCACCGGGGAGCTGTTTTTT.

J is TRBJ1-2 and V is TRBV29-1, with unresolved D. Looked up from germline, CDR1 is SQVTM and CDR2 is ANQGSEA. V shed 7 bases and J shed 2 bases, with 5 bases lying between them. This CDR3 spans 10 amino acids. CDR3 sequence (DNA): TGCAGCGGGGGAAACTATGGCTACACCTTC. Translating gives CSGGNYGYTF.

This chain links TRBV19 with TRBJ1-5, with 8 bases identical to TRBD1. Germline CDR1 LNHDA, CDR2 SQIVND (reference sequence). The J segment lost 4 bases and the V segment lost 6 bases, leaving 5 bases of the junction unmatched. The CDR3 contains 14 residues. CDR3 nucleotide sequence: TGTGCCAGTAGCCCGGGACAGGTAAATCAGCCCCAGCATTTT. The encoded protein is CASSPGQVNQPQHF.

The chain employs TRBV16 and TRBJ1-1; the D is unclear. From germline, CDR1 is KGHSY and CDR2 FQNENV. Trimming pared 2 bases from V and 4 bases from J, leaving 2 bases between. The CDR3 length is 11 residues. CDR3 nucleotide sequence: TGTGCCAGCAGCCAAAGCACTGAAGCTTTCTTT. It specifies CASSQSTEAFF.

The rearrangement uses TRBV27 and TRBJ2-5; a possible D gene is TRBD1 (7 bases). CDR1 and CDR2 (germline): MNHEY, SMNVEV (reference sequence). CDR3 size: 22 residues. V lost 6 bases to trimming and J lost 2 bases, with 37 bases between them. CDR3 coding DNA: TGTGCCAGCAGGAAAGGGGGGCCTGACAGGGCGCCTTGGGGGGAACATCAAGAGACCCAGTACTTC. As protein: CASRKGGPDRAPWGEHQETQYF.

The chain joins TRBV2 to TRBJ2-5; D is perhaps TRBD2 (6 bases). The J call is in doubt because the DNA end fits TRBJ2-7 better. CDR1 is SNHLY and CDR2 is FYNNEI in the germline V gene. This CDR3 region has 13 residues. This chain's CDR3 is CASSERGFNEQYF. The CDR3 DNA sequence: TGTGCCAGCAGTGAGCGGGGCTTCAACGAGCAGTACTTC.

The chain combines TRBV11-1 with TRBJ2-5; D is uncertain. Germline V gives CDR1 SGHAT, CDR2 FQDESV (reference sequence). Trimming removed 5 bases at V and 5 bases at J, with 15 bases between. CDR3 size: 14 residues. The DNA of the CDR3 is TGTGCCAGCAGCCGAAGGCCCGAGCCGGAGACCCAGTACTTC. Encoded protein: CASSRRPEPETQYF.

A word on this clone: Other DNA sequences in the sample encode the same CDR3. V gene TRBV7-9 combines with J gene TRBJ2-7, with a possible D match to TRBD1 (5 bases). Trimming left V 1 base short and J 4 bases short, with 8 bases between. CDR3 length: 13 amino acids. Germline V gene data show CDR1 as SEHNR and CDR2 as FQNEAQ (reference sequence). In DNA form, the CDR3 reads TGTGCCAGCAGCTTAGGGGCAGGGTACGAGCAGTACTTC. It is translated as CASSLGAGYEQYF.